This T cell receptor beta chain emerged from a study of PD-L1 blockade in urothelial cancer (dated by TCRdb to the late 2010s). With respect to the entire study: All patients started therapy around 2014 and received atezolizumab 1,200 mg intravenously every 3 weeks. About 85% of the roughly 30 patients were males with bladder-origin urothelial cancer, and 18 of 29 reported a prior smoking history. Nine patients reached durable clinical benefit, while 15 to 20 patients did not. An ECOG performance status of 0 or 1 was recorded for the patients, and 0 to 3 prior chemotherapy regimens had been received by the patients. Durable clinical benefit meant progression-free survival longer than 6 months, and TCR features were also tested against progression-free and overall survival. Pretreatment blood TCR-seq was available for 30 or so patients, at least one posttreatment blood collection was obtained for about 25 patients, and tumor TCR-seq was available for about 25 patients. Pretreatment tumor samples, along with matched peripheral blood serially collected before and after atezolizumab treatment, were subjected to TCR sequencing. In the same patients who had TCR sequencing, pretreatment tumors also underwent whole exome sequencing and RNA sequencing. Blood samples yielded a median of around 150,000 T cells and more than 80,000 unique TCRs, with median clonality roughly 0.085. The study, an exploratory multi-omic analysis, examined somatic, immune and clinical correlates of response to PD-L1 blockade with atezolizumab in urothelial cancer. Blood samples were analyzed 3 weeks after the start of treatment (second dose) and 6 weeks after the start of treatment. Broad study findings and their caveats: Among patients with durable benefit, tumor-associated TCR clones showed greater expansion in peripheral blood 3 weeks after treatment started (n ≈ 20, p = 0.022). Small sample size (n ≈ 29) and many exploratory analyses mean the results are intended to be hypothesis-generating. Improved progression-free and overall survival was found to be associated with pretreatment peripheral blood TCR clonality below the median.

To estimate absolute template abundance from read counts, synthetic TCR analog templates were spiked into each PCR. The immunoSEQ assay used bias-controlled V and J gene primers to amplify TCRbeta CDR3 regions from genomic DNA. Rearranged TCRbeta segments were sequenced at approximately 20X coverage. In the original analysis: Clustering was used to correct sequencing errors, and CDR3s were annotated against IMGT to assign V, D and J genes. Downstream analyses used only productive TCRbeta rearrangements and left out out-of-frame or stop-codon sequences. Clonality was calculated as one minus the Shannon entropy normalized by the log of the number of unique productive sequences. Clones differing between time points or between blood and tumor were identified by Fisher's exact test with Benjamini-Hochberg correction at adjusted p below 0.01. In its TCRdb copy, this immuneACCESS table keeps in-frame sequences only and misses some clones. Where compared with another copy, unresolved V genes explain less than half of these, and the others have no known cause. That table is the source of V, J and clone size, and D and trimming were worked out from the DNA. The sample table lists 20,000 to 30,000 clones, 70% to 90% of them with a count of one. The ten largest clones represent 31% of the sample.

Comments on this clone: No cognate antigen has been identified for it. Base qualities were left out, and no much larger clone turns up one base away.

CDR1 and CDR2 are read off the germline V gene as SGHRS and YFSETQ. V is cut back by 4 bases and J by 2 bases, with 6 bases in the junction unmatched. Reading from cysteine to phenylalanine, the CDR3 counts 17 amino acids. Only the CDR3 DNA is retained, 51 bases long and in frame from the first base. A total of some 30 patients with locally advanced or metastatic urothelial carcinoma, treated at Memorial Sloan Kettering on a trial protocol, made up the cohort. Peripheral blood mononuclear cells were collected from each patient pretreatment and during treatment, giving between 1 and 8 total time points per patient. The Qiagen DNeasy Blood extraction kit was used to purify genomic DNA from total PBMCs and tumor samples. PBMCs were collected pretreatment and during treatment and were isolated and stored as previously described.

The sample here was PBMCs, taken around atezolizumab (anti-PD-L1) treatment. The TCR was taken from a man aged 55 to 70 with urothelial cancer. Recombination joined TRBV5-1 with TRBJ2-5, and TRBD2 aligns with 15 junction nucleotides. In nucleotides, the sequence is TGCGCCAGCAGCCCGGGACTAGCGGGAGGTCAACAAGAGACCCAGTACTTC. Its protein reads: CASSPGLAGGQQETQYF.